This T cell receptor (beta chain) was recovered during a study of beta chain features in type 1 diabetes. The CDR3 runs 15 residues. The V end was cut by 6 bases, the J end by 0 bases, with 15 bases between. From germline, CDR1 is SQVTM and CDR2 ANQGSEA. Reverse transcription of all isolated RNA meant that expressed TCRB transcripts were sequenced. TCRdb's table, derived via immunoSEQ multiplex PCR, lists solely in-frame clones and lacks some. The sample holds roughly 500,000 clones, 30% seen once. V is TRBV29-1 and J is TRBJ2-1, with TRBD2 as a possible D gene (5 bases). The clonotype was recovered from a man between 18 and 29 years old in good health. The sequenced sample consisted of naive CD4+ T cells from blood. For the CDR3, the DNA is TGCAGCGTGGCGGGCACATCGAGCTCCTACAATGAGCAGTTCTTC. This translates into CSVAGTSSSYNEQFF.